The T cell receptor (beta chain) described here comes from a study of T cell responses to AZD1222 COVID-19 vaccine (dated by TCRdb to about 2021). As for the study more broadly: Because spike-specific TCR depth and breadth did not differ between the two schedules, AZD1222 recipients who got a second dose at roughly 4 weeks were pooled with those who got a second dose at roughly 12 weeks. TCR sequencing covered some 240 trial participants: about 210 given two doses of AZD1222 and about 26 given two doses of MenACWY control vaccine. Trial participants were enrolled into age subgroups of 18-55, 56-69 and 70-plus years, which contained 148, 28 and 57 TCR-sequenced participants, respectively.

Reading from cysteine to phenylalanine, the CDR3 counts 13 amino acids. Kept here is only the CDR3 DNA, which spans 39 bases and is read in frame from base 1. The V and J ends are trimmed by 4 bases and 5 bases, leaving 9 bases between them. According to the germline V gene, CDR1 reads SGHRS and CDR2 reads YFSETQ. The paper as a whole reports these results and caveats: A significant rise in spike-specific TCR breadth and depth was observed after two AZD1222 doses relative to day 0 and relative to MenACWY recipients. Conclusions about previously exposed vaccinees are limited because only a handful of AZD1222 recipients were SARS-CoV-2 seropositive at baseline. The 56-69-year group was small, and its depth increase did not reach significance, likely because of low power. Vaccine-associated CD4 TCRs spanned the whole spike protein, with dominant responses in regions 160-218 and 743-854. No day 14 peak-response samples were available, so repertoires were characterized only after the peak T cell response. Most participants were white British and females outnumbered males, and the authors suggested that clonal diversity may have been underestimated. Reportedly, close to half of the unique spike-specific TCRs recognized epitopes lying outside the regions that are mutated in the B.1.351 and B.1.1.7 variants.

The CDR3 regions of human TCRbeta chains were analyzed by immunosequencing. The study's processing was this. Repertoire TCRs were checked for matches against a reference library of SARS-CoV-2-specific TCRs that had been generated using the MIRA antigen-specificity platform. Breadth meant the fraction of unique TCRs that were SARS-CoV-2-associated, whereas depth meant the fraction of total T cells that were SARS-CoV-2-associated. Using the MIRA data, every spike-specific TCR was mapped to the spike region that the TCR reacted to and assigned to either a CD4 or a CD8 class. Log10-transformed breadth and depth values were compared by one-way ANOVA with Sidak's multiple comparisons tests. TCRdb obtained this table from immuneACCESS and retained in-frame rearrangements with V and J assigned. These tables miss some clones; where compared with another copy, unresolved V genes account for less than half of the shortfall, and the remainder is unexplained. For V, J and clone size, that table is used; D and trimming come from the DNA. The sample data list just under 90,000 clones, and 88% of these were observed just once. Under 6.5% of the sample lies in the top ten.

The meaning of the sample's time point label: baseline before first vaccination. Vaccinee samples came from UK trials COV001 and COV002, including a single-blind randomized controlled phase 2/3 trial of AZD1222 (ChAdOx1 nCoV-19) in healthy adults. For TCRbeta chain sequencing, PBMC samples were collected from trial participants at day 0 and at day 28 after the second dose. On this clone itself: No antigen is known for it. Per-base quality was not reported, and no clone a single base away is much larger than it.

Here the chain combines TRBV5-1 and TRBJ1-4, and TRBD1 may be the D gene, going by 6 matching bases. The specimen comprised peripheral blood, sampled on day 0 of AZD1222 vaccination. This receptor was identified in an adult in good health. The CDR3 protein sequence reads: CASSDGQNEKLFF. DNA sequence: TGCGCCAGCAGCGACGGACAGAATGAAAAACTGTTTTTT.